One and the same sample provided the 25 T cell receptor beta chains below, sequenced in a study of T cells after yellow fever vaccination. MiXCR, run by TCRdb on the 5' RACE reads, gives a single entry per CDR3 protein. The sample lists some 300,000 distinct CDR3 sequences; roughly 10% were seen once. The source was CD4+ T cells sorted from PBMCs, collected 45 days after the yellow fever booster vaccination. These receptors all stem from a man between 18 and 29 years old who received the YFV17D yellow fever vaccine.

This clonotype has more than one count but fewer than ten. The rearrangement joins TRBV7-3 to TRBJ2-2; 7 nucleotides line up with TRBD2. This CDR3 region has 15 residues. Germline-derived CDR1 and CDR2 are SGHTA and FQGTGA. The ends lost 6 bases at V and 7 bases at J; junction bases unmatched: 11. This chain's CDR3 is CASSFTGTNNGELFF. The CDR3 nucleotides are TGTGCCAGCAGTTTTACCGGGACTAATAACGGGGAGCTGTTTTTT.

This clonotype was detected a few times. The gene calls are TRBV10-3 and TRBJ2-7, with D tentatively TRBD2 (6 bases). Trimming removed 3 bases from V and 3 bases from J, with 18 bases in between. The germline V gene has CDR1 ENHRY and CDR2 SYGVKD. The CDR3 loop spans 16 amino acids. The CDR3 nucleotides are TGTGCCATCAGTGAATCGGGGGACGGGCGGGTCTACGAGCAGTACTTC. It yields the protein CAISESGDGRVYEQYF.

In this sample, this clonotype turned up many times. The CDR3 here is CASSAGTGDQPQHF. The CDR3 DNA follows: TGCGCCAGCAGCGCCGGGACAGGGGATCAGCCCCAGCATTTT. The chain carries TRBV5-1 and TRBJ1-5, with 10 bases that match TRBD1. Per germline, CDR1 SGHRS and CDR2 YFSETQ. Trimming removed 4 bases from V and 5 bases from J; junction bases left unmatched: 3. The CDR3 extends over 14 amino acids.

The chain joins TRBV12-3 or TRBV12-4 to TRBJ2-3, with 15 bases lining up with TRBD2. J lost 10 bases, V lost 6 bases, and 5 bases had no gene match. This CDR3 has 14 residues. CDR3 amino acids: CASRPGLAGGPQYF. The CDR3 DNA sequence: TGTGCCAGCAGGCCAGGACTAGCGGGAGGGCCGCAGTATTTT.

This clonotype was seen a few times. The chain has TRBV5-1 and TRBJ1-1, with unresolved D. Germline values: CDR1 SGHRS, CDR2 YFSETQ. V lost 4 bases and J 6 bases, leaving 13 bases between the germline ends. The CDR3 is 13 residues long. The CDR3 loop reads CASSPQPGSEAFF. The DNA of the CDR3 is TGCGCCAGCAGCCCCCAGCCGGGGTCTGAAGCTTTCTTT.

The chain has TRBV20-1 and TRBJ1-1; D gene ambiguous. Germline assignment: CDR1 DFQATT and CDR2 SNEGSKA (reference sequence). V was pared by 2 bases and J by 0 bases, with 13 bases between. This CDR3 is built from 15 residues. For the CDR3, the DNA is TGCAGTGCTAGAAAGGGAGGCGGCTTGAACACTGAAGCTTTCTTT. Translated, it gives CSARKGGGLNTEAFF.

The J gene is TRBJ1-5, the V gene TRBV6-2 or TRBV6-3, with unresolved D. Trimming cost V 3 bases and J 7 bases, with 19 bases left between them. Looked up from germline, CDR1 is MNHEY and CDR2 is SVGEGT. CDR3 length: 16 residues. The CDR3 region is CASSYGLGRGPQPQHF. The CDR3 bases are TGTGCCAGCAGTTATGGTCTTGGGCGGGGTCCACAGCCCCAGCATTTT.

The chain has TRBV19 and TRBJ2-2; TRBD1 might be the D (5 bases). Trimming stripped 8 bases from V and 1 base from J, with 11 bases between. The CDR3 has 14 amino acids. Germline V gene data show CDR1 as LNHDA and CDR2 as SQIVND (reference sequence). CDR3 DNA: TGTGCCAGTCAGCAGGACATGAACACCGGGGAGCTGTTTTTT. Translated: CASQQDMNTGELFF.

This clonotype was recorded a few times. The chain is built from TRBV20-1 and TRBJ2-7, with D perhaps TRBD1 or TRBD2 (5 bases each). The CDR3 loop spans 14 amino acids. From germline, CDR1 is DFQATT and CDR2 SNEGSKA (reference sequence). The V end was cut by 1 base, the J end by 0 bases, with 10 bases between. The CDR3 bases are TGCAGTGCTAGAGCGGCAGGGAGCTCCTACGAGCAGTACTTC. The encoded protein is CSARAAGSSYEQYF.

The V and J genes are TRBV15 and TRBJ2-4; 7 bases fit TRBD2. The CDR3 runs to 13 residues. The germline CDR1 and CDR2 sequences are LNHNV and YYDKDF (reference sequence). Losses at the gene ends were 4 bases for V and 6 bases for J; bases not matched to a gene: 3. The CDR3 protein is CATSIGGGNIQYF. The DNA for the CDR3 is TGTGCCACCAGCATTGGGGGGGGAAACATTCAGTACTTC.

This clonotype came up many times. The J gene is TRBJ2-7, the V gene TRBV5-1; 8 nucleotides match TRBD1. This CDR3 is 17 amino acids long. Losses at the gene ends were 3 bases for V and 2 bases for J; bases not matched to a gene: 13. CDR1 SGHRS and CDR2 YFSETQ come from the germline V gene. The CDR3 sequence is CASSSRLGTGGAYEQYF. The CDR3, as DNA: TGCGCCAGCAGCTCCCGCCTCGGGACAGGTGGAGCCTACGAGCAGTACTTC. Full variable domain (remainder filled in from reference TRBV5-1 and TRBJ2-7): KAGVTQTPRYLIKTRGQQVTLSCSPISGHRSVSWYQQTPGQGLQFLFEYFSETQRNKGNFPGRFSGRQFSNSRSEMNVSTLELGDSALYLCASSSRLGTGGAYEQYFGPGTRLTVT.

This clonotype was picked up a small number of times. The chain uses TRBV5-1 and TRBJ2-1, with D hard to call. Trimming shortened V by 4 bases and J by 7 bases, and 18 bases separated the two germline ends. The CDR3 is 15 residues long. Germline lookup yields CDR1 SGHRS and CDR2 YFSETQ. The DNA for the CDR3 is TGCGCCAGCAGCCCCGCTAGAATCGGGCCGAATGAGCAGTTCTTC. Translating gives CASSPARIGPNEQFF.

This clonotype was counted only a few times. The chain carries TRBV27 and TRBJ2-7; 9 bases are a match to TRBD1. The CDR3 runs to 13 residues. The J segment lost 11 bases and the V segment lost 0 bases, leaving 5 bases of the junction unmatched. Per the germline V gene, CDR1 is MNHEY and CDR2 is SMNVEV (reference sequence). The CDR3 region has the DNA TGTGCCAGCAGTTTATCATCCGGGACAGGGAAGTACTTC. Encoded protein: CASSLSSGTGKYF.

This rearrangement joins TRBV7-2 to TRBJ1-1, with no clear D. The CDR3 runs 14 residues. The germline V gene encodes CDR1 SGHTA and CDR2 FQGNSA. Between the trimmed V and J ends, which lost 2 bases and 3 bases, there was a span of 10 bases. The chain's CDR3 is CASSLLSRDTEAFF. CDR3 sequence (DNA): TGTGCCAGCAGCTTACTTTCCCGGGACACTGAAGCTTTCTTT.

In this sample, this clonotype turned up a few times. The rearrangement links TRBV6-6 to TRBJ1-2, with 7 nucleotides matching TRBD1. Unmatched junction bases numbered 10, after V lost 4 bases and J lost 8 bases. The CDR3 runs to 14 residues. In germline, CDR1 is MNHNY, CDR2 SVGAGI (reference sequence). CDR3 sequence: CASSSRQGKFGYTF. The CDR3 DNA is TGTGCCAGCAGTTCCAGACAGGGAAAATTCGGCTACACCTTC.

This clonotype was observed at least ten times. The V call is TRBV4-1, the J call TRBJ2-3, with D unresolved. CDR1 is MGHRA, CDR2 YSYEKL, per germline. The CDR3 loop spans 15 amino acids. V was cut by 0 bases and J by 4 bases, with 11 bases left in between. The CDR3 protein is CASSQEARTADTQYF. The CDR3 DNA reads TGCGCCAGCAGCCAAGAGGCTAGGACGGCAGATACGCAGTATTTT.

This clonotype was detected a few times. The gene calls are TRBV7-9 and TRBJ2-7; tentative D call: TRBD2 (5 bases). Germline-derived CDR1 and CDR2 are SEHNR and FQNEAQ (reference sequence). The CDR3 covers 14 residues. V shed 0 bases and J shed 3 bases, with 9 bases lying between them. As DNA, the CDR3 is TGTGCCAGCAGCTTAGCGCACGGGGTCTACGAGCAGTACTTC. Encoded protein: CASSLAHGVYEQYF.

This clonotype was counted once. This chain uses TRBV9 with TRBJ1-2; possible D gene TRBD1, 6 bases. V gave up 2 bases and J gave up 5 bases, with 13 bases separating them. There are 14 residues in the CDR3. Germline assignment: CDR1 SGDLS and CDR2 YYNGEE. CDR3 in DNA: TGTGCCAGCAGCGTCCTGGGGGCAGGGTATGGCTACACCTTC. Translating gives CASSVLGAGYGYTF.

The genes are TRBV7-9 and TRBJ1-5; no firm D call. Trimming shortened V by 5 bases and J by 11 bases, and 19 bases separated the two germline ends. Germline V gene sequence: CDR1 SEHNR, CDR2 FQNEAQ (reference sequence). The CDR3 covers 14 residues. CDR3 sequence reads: CASSPIAGPLAQHF. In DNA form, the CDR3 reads TGTGCCAGCAGCCCAATCGCAGGACCCCTAGCCCAGCATTTT.

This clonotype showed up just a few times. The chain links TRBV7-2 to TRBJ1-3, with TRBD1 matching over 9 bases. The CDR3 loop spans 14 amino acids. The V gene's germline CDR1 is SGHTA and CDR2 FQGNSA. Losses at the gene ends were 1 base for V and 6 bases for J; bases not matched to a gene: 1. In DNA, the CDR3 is TGTGCCAGCAGCTTAGGGACAGGGGTAAACACCATATATTTT. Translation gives CASSLGTGVNTIYF.

The CDR3 protein is CASSLGQGRSSYEQYF. The CDR3 region has the DNA TGTGCCAGCAGCTTGGGACAGGGGAGAAGCTCCTACGAGCAGTACTTC. The chain has TRBV5-6 and TRBJ2-7; TRBD1 agrees at 8 bases. The CDR3 is 16 amino acids. Germline CDR1 reads SGHDT; CDR2 reads YYEEEE. The V gene end was trimmed by 0 bases and the J gene end by 0 bases; junction bases not matched to a gene: 5.

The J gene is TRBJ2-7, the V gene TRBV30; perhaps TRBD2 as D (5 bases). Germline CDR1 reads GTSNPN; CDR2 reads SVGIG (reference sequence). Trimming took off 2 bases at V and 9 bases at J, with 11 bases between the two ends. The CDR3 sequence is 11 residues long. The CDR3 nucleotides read TGTGCCTGGAGTCAATACGAGGGGCAGTACTTC. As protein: CAWSQYEGQYF.

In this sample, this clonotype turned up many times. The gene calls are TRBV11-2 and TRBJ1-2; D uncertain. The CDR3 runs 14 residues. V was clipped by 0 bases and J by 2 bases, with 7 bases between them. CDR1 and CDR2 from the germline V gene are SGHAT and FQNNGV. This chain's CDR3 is CASSLDHTNYGYTF. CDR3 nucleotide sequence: TGTGCCAGCAGCTTAGATCACACGAACTATGGCTACACCTTC.

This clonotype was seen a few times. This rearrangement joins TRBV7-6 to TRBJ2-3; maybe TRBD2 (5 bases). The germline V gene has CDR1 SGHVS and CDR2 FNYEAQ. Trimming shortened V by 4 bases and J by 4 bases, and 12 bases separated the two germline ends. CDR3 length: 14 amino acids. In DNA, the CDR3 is TGTGCCAGCAGCTCGACTGGACTGGCAGATACGCAGTATTTT. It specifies CASSSTGLADTQYF.

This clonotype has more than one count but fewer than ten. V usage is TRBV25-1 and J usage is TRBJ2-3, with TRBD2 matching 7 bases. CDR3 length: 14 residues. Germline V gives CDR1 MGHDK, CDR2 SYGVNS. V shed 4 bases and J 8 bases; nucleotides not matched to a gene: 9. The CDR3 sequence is CASSVPGGGGTQYF. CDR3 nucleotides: TGTGCCAGCAGTGTTCCCGGTGGCGGGGGTACGCAGTATTTT.